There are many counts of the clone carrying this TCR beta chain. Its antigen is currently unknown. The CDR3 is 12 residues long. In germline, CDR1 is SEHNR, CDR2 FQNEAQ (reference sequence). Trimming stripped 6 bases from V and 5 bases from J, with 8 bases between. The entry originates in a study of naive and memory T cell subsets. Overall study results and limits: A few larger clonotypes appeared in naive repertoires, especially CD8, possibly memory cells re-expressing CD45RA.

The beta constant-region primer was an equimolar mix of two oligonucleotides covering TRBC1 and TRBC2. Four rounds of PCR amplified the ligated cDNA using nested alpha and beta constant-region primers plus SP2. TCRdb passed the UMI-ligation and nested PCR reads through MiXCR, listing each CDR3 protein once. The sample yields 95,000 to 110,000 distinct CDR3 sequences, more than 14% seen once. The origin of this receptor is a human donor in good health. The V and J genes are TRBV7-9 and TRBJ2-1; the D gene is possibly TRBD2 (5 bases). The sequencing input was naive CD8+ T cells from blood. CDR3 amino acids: CASRPGDNEQFF. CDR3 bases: TGTGCCAGCAGGCCCGGGGACAATGAGCAGTTCTTC. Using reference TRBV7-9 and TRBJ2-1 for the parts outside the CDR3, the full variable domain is DTGVSQNPRHKITKRGQNVTFRCDPISEHNRLYWYRQTLGQGPEFLTYFQNEAQLEKSRLLSDRFSAERPKGSFSTLEIQRTEQGDSAMYLCASRPGDNEQFFGPGTRLTVL.